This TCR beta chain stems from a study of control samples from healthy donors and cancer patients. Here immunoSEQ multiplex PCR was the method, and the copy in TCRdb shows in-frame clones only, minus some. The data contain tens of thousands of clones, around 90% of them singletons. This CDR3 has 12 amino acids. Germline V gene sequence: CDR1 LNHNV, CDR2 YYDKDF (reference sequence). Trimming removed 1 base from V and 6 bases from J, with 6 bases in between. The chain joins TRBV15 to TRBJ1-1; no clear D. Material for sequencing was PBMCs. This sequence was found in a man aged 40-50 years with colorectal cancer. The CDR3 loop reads CATSRGRSEAFF. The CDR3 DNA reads TGTGCCACCAGCAGAGGAAGGTCTGAAGCTTTCTTT.